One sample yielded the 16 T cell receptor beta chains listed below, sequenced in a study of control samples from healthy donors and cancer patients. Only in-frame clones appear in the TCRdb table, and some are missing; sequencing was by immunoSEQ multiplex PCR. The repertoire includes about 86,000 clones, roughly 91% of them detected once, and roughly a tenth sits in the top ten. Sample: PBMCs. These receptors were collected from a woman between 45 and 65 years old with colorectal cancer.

The chain's CDR3 is CASSISDKQETQYF. CDR3 sequence (DNA): TGTGCCAGTAGTATCTCGGACAAACAAGAGACCCAGTACTTC. The chain is built from TRBV19 and TRBJ2-5, with a tentative D call TRBD1 (5 bases). CDR1 and CDR2 (germline): LNHDA, SQIVND (reference sequence). V was shortened by 3 bases and J by 2 bases, with 10 bases between the two germline ends. This CDR3 contains 14 residues.

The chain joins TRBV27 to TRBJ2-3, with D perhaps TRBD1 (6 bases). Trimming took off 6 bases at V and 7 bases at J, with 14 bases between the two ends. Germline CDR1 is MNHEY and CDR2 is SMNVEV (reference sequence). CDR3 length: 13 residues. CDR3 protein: CASRTQGRHTQYF. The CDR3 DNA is TGTGCCAGCAGGACTCAGGGGCGTCATACGCAGTATTTT.

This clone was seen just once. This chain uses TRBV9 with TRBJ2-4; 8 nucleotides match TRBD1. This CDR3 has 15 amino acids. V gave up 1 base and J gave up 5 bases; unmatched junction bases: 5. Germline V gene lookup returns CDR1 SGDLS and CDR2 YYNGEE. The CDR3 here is CASSVSGGAENIQYF. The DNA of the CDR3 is TGTGCCAGCAGCGTATCAGGGGGCGCGGAAAACATTCAGTACTTC.

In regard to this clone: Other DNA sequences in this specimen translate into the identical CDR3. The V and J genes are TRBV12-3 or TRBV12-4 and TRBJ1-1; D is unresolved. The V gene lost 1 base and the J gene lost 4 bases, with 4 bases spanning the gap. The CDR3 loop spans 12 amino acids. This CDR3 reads CASSLGSTEAFF. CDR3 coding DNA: TGTGCCAGCAGTTTAGGGTCCACTGAAGCTTTCTTT.

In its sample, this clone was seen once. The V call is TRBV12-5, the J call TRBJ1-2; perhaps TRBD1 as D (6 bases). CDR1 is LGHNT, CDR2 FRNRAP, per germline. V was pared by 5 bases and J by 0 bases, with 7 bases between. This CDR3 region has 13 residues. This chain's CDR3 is CASGTGTNYGYTF. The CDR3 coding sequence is TGTGCTAGTGGTACAGGGACTAACTATGGCTACACCTTC.

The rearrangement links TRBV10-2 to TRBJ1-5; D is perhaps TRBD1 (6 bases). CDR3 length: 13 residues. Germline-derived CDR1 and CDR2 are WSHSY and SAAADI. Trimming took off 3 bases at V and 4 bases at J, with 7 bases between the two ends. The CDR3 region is CASSEQGNQPQHF. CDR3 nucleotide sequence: TGCGCCAGCAGTGAACAGGGTAATCAGCCCCAGCATTTT.

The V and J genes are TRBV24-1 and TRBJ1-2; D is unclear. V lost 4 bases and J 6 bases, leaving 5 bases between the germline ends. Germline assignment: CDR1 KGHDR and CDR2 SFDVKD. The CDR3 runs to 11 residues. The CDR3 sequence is CATSEGNGYTF. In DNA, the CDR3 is TGTGCCACCAGTGAAGGGAATGGCTACACCTTC.

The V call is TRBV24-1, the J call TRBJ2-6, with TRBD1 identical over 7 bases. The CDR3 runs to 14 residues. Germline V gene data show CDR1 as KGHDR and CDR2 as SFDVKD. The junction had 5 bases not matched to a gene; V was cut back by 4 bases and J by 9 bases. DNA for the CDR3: TGTGCCACCAGTGACCGGACAGGAGGCAACGTCCTGACTTTC. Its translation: CATSDRTGGNVLTF.

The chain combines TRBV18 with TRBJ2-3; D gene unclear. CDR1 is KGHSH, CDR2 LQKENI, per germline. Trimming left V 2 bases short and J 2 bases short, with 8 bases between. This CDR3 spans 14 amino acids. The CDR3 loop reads CASSPGPSTDTQYF. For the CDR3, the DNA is TGTGCCAGCTCACCAGGACCGTCCACAGATACGCAGTATTTT.

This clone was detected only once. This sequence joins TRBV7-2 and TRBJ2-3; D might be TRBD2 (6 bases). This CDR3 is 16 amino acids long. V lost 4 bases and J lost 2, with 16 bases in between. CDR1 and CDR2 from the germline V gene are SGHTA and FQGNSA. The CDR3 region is CASSWRGGRSTDTQYF. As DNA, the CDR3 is TGTGCCAGCAGCTGGAGGGGTGGGCGGTCCACAGATACGCAGTATTTT.

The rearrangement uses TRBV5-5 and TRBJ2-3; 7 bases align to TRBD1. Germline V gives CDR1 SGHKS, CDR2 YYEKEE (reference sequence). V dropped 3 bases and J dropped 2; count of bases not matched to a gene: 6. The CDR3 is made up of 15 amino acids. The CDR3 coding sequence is TGTGCCAGCAGCTCCTCAACAGGGGTCACAGATACGCAGTATTTT. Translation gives CASSSSTGVTDTQYF.

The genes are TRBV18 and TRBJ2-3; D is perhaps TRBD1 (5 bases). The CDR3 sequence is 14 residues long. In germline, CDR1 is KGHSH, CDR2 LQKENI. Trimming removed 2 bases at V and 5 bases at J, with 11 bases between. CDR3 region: CASSPGSRVDTQYF. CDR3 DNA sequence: TGTGCCAGCTCACCAGGAAGCAGGGTAGATACGCAGTATTTT.

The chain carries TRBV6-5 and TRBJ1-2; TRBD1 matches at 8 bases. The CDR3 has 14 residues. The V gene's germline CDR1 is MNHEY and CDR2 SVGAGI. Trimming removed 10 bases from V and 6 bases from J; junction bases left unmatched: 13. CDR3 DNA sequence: TGTGCCACCGGTAGAAGACAGGGACAGGATGGCTACACCTTC. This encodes CATGRRQGQDGYTF.

CDR3 amino acids: CASSLGYGANVLTF. CDR3 DNA: TGTGCCAGCAGCTTGGGGTACGGGGCCAACGTCCTGACTTTC. V is TRBV5-8 and J is TRBJ2-6; D uncertain. V was trimmed by 0 bases and J by 4 bases, leaving 5 bases between them. Germline CDR1 reads SGHTS; CDR2 reads YDEGEE. CDR3 size: 14 residues.

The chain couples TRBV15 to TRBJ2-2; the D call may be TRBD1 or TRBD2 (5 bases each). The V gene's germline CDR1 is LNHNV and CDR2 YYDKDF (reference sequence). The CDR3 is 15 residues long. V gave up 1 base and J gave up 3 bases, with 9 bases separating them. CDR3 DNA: TGTGCCACCAGCAGAGGAGGGGCTGACACCGGGGAGCTGTTTTTT. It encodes CATSRGGADTGELFF.

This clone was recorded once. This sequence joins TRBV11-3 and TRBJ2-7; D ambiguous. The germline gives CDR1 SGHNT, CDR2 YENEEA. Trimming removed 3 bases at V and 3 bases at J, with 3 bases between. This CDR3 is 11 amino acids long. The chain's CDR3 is CASSFLYEQYV. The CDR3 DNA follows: TGTGCCAGCAGCTTCCTCTACGAGCAGTACGTC.